Here is one T cell receptor beta chain with its context. These data come from a study of preoperative IRX-2 immunotherapy in early breast cancer. The ends were cut back, 3 bases at V and 2 bases at J, with 17 bases in the middle. The CDR3 has 16 amino acids. Germline V CDR1 and CDR2: MDHEN, SYDVKM. The treatment here: preoperative locoregional IRX-2 cytokine immunotherapy. Patients received preoperative, locoregional IRX-2 cytokine immunotherapy in a phase Ib study. TCRdb's table, derived via immunoSEQ multiplex PCR, lists solely in-frame clones and lacks some. The sample carries 3,000 to 4,000 clones, roughly 78% recorded once.

The input for sequencing was tumor tissue, taken after IRX-2 immunotherapy. The TCR sequence derives from a human donor with breast cancer. The chain recombines TRBV28 with TRBJ2-7, with a tentative D call TRBD2 (5 bases). CDR3 sequence (DNA): TGTGCCAGCAGTTTTCCTCCCGACACTAGGACCTACGAGCAGTACTTC. It is translated as CASSFPPDTRTYEQYF. The full variable domain, in which reference TRBV28 and TRBJ2-7 provide the parts outside the CDR3, is DVKVTQSSRYLVKRTGEKVFLECVQDMDHENMFWYRQDPGLGLRLIYFSYDVKMKEKGDIPEGYSVSREKKERFSLILESASTNQTSMYLCASSFPPDTRTYEQYFGPGTRLTVT.